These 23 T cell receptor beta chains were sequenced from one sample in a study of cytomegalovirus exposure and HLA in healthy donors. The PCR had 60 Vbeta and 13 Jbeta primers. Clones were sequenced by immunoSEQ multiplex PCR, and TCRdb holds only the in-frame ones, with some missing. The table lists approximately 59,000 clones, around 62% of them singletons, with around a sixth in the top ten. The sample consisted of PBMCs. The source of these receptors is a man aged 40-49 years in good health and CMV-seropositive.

CDR3 in amino acids: CASSLAVLQGGYNEQFF. In DNA form, the CDR3 reads TGCGCCAGCAGCTTGGCCGTATTGCAGGGAGGCTACAATGAGCAGTTCTTC. This chain links TRBV5-1 with TRBJ2-1, with a tentative D call TRBD2 (6 bases). Trimming stripped 0 bases from V and 3 bases from J, with 16 bases between. The length of the CDR3 is 17 residues. Germline CDR1 SGHRS, CDR2 YFSETQ.

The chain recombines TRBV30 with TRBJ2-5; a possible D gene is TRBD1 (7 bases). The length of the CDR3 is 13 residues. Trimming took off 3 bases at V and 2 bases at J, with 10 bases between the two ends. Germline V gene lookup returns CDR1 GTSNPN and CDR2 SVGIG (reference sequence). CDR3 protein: CAWRRDSQETQYF. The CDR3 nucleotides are TGTGCCTGGAGGCGGGACAGTCAAGAGACCCAGTACTTC.

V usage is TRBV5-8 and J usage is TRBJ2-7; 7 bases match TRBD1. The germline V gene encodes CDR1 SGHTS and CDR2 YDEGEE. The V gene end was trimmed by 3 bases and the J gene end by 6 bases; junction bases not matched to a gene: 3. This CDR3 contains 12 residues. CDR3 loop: CASSWSGGEQYF. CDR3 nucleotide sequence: TGTGCCAGCAGCTGGTCAGGGGGCGAGCAGTACTTC.

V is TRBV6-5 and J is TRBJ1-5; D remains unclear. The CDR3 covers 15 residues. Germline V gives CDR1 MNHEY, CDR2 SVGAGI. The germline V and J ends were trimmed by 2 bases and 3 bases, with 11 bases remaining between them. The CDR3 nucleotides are TGTGCCAGCAGTTACACAGCCAGTCTCAATCAGCCCCAGCATTTT. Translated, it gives CASSYTASLNQPQHF.

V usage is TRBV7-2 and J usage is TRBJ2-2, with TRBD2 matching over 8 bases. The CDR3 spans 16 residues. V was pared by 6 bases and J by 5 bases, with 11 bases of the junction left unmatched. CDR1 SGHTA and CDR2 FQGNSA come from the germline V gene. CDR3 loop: CASSSRAGGYTGELFF. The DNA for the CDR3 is TGTGCCAGCAGTTCCAGGGCGGGGGGATATACCGGGGAGCTGTTTTTT.

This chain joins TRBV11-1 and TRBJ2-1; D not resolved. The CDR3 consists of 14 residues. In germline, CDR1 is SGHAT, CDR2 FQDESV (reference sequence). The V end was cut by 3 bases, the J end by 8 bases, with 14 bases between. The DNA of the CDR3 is TGTGCCAGCAGCTTCTATCTTAGTCGGGATGAGCAGTTCTTC. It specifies CASSFYLSRDEQFF.

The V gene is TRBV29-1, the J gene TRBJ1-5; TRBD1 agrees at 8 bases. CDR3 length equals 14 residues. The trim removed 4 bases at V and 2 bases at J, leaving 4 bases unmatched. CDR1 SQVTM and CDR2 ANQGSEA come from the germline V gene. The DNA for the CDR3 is TGCAGCGTTGGTACAGGGGGTGGCAATCAGCCCCAGCATTTT. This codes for CSVGTGGGNQPQHF. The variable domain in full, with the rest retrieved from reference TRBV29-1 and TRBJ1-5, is SAVISQKPSRDICQRGTSLTIQCQVDSQVTMMFWYRQQPGQSLTLIATANQGSEATYESGFVIDKFPISRPNLTFSTLTVSNMSPEDSSIYLCSVGTGGGNQPQHFGDGTRLSIL.

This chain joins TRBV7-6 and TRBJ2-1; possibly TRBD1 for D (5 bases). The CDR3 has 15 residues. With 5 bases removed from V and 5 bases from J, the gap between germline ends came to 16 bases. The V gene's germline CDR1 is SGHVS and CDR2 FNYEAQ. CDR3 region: CASSPSVQGNNEQFF. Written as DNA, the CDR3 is TGTGCCAGCAGCCCCAGTGTGCAGGGTAACAATGAGCAGTTCTTC.

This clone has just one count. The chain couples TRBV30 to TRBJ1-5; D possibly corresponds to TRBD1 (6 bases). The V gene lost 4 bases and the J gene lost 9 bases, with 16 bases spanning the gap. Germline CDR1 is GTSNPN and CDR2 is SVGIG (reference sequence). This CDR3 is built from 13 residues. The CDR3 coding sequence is TGTGCCTGGAATAAAGACAGGTTTCGGCCCCAGCATTTT. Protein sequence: CAWNKDRFRPQHF.

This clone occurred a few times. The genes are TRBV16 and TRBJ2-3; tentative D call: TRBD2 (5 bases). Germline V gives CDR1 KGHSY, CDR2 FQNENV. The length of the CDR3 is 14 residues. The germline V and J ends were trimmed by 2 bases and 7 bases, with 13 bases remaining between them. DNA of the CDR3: TGTGCCAGCAGCCAACAGCAACCCGGGAATACGCAGTATTTT. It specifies CASSQQQPGNTQYF.

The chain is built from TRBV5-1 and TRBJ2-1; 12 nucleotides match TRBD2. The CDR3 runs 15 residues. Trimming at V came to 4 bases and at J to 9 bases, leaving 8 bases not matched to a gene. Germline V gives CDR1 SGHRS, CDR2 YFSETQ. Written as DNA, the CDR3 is TGCGCCAGCAGCCATCCTAGCGGGAGGGCCCGTGAGCAGTTCTTC. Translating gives CASSHPSGRAREQFF.

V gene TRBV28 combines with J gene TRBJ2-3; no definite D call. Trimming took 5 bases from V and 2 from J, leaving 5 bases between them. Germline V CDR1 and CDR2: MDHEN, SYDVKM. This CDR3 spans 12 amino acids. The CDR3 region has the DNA TGTGCCAGCAGTGTTATCACAGATACGCAGTATTTT. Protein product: CASSVITDTQYF. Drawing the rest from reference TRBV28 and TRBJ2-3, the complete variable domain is DVKVTQSSRYLVKRTGEKVFLECVQDMDHENMFWYRQDPGLGLRLIYFSYDVKMKEKGDIPEGYSVSREKKERFSLILESASTNQTSMYLCASSVITDTQYFGPGTRLTVL.

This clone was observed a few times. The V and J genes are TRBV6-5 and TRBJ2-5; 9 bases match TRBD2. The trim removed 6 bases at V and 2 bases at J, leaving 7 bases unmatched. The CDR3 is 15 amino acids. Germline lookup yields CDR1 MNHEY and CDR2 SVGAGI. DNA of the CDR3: TGTGCCAGCAGGCGGGGGGGCGTGGGGCAAGAGACCCAGTACTTC. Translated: CASRRGGVGQETQYF.

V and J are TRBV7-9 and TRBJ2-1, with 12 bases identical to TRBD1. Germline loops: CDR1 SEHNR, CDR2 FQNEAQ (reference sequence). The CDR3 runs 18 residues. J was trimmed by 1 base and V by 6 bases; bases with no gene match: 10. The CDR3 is CASRRRDRGRKSYNEQFF. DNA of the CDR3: TGTGCCAGCAGACGCCGGGACAGGGGGCGGAAATCCTACAATGAGCAGTTCTTC.

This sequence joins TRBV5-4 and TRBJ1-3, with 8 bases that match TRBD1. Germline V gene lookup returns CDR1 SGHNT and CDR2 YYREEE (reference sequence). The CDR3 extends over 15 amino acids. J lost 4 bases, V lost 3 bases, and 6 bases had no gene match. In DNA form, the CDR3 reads TGTGCCAGCAGCTCGACCGACAGGGGAGGAAACACCATATATTTT. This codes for CASSSTDRGGNTIYF.

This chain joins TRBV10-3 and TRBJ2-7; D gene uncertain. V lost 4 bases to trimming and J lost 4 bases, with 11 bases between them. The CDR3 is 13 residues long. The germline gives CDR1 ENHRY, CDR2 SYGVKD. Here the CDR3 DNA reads TGTGCCATCAGTGTAGAGGATAATTACGAGCAGTACTTC. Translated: CAISVEDNYEQYF.

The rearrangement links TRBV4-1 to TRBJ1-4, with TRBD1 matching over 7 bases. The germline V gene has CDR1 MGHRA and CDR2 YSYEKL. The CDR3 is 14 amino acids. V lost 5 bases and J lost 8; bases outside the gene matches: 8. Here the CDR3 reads CASSNPGQSEKLFF. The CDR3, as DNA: TGCGCCAGCAGCAACCCGGGACAGTCGGAAAAACTGTTTTTT.

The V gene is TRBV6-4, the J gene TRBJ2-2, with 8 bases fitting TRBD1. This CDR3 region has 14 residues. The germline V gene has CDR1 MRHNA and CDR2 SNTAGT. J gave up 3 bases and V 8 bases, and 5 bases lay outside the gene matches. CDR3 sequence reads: CASGTGGDTGELFF. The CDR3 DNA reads TGTGCCAGCGGGACAGGAGGGGACACCGGGGAGCTGTTTTTT.

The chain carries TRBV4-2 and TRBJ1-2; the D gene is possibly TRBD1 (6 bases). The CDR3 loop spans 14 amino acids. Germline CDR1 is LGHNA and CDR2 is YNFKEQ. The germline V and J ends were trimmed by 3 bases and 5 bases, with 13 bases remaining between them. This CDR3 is CASSHLDREYGYTF. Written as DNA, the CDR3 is TGTGCCAGCAGCCATCTGGACAGAGAGTATGGCTACACCTTC.

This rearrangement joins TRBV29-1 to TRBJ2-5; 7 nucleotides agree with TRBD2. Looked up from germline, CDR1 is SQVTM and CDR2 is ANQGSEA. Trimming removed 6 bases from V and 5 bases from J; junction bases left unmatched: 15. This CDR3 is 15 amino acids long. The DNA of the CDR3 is TGCAGCGTCCGATTTAGCGGGCAGGGCGCGGAGACCCAGTACTTC. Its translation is CSVRFSGQGAETQYF. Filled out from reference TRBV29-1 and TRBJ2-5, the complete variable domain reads SAVISQKPSRDICQRGTSLTIQCQVDSQVTMMFWYRQQPGQSLTLIATANQGSEATYESGFVIDKFPISRPNLTFSTLTVSNMSPEDSSIYLCSVRFSGQGAETQYFGPGTRLLVL.

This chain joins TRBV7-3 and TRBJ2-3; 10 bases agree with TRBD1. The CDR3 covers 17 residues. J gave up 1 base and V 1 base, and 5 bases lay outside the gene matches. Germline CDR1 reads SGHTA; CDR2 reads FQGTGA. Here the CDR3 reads CASSLIGTGDRTDTQYF. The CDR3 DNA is TGTGCCAGCAGCTTAATTGGGACAGGGGACCGCACAGATACGCAGTATTTT.

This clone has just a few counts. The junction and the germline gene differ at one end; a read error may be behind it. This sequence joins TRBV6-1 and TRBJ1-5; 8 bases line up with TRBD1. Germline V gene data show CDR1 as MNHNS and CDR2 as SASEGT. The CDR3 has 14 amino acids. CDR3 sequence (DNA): TGTGCCATCAGTGAGCGACAGGGGAGTCAGCCCCAGCATTTT. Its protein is CAISERQGSQPQHF.

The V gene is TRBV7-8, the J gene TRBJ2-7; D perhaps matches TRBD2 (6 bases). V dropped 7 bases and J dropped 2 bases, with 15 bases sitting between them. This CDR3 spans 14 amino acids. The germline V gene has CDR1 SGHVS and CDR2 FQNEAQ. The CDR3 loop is CASTTRDLTYEQYF. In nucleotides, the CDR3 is TGTGCCAGCACCACCCGGGACTTAACCTACGAGCAGTACTTC.